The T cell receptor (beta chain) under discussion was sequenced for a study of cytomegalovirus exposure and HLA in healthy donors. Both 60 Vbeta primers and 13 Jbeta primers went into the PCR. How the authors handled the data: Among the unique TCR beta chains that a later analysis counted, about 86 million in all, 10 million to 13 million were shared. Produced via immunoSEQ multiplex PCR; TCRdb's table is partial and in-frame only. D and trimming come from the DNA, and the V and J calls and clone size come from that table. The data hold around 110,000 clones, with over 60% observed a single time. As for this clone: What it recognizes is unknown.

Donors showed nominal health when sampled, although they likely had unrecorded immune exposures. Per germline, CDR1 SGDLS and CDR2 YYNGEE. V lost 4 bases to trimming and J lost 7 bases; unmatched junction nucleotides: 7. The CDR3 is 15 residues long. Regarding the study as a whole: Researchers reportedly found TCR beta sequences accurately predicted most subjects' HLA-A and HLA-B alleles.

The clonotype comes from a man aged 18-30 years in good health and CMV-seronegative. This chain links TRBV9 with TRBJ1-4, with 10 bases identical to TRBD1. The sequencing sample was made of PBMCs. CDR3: CASSPRTGGSEKLFF. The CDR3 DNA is TGTGCCAGCAGCCCTCGGACAGGGGGTAGTGAAAAACTGTTTTTT.